One sample yielded the 10 T cell receptor beta chains listed below, sequenced in a study of siplizumab effects on memory and regulatory T cells. Measured with immunoSEQ multiplex PCR; TCRdb has only the in-frame clones, and not every one. Here the sample spans roughly 70,000 clones, 93% being singletons. The sample comprised CD8+ T cells sorted from blood. The receptors were gathered from a human donor in good health.

V gene TRBV6-6 combines with J gene TRBJ2-2; 10 bases align to TRBD2. The CDR3 totals 16 residues. Germline trimming cut 8 bases from V and 6 bases from J; bases unmatched to any gene: 12. Germline V lookup: CDR1 MNHNY, CDR2 SVGAGI (reference sequence). CDR3 sequence: CASGTKAGGLAGELFF. The DNA for the CDR3 is TGTGCCAGCGGAACAAAAGCGGGGGGGCTTGCCGGGGAGCTGTTTTTT.

This chain links TRBV4-3 with TRBJ2-3, with D perhaps TRBD2 (5 bases). Germline CDR1 reads LGHNA; CDR2 reads YSLEER. This CDR3 comprises 15 residues. The ends were cut back, 1 base at V and 5 bases at J, with 13 bases in the middle. The CDR3 reads CASSQGRRLQDTQYF. DNA for the CDR3: TGCGCCAGCAGCCAAGGAAGGAGGCTTCAAGATACGCAGTATTTT.

The chain carries TRBV2 and TRBJ1-1; D unresolved. Germline V gene data show CDR1 as SNHLY and CDR2 as FYNNEI. The CDR3 runs to 14 residues. The V end lost 4 bases, the J end lost 1 base, and 10 bases lay between the germline ends. CDR3 DNA sequence: TGTGCCAGCAGTGGGGTGACGGCGAACACTGAAGCTTTCTTT. Encoded protein: CASSGVTANTEAFF. The full variable domain, with the rest looked up from reference TRBV2 and TRBJ1-1, is EPEVTQTPSHQVTQMGQEVILRCVPISNHLYFYWYRQILGQKVEFLVSFYNNEISEKSEIFDDQFSVERPDGSNFTLKIRSTKLEDSAMYFCASSGVTANTEAFFGQGTRLTVV.

The chain carries TRBV19 and TRBJ2-7, with 7 bases fitting TRBD1. This CDR3 region has 11 residues. The V segment lost 9 bases and the J segment 4 bases; nucleotides outside the gene matches: 3. The V gene's germline CDR1 is LNHDA and CDR2 SQIVND (reference sequence). The CDR3 DNA reads as TGTGCCAGCAGACAGGGTTACGAGCAGTACTTC. It specifies CASRQGYEQYF.

The V and J genes are TRBV4-1 and TRBJ2-7, with no clear D. CDR1 is MGHRA, CDR2 YSYEKL, per germline. The CDR3 consists of 15 residues. V lost 0 bases and J lost 3, with 12 bases in between. For the CDR3, the DNA is TGCGCCAGCAGCCAAGAGCTCCGGTCAGTCTACGAGCAGTACTTC. It codes for CASSQELRSVYEQYF.

This clone has only one observation. This rearrangement joins TRBV6-5 to TRBJ1-5, with a tentative D call TRBD1 (5 bases). This CDR3 has 14 amino acids. CDR1 MNHEY and CDR2 SVGAGI come from the germline V gene. Trimming took 5 bases from V and 7 from J, leaving 15 bases between them. Here the CDR3 DNA reads TGTGCCAGCAGTGGGATGGGGGAGACGCAGCCCCAGCATTTT. This codes for CASSGMGETQPQHF.

The chain is built from TRBV19 and TRBJ2-3; no clear D. In germline, CDR1 is LNHDA, CDR2 SQIVND (reference sequence). V lost 4 bases and J lost 6, with 14 bases in between. The CDR3 is 14 amino acids. CDR3 nucleotide sequence: TGTGCCAGTAGTAGATTGTCCCACGCTGATACGCAGTATTTT. It specifies CASSRLSHADTQYF.

This rearrangement joins TRBV5-5 to TRBJ1-1, with D possibly matching TRBD1 (6 bases). The CDR3 consists of 14 residues. CDR1 SGHKS and CDR2 YYEKEE come from the germline V gene (reference sequence). The ends were cut back, 0 bases at V and 3 bases at J, with 9 bases in the middle. The CDR3 region has the DNA TGTGCCAGCAGCTTGGGTCCAGGGGACACTGAAGCTTTCTTT. It specifies CASSLGPGDTEAFF.

J is TRBJ2-1 and V is TRBV7-2, with D possibly TRBD1 on 6 matching bases. V lost 1 base and J 0 bases, leaving 13 bases between the germline ends. This CDR3 has 17 amino acids. Germline loops: CDR1 SGHTA, CDR2 FQGNSA. CDR3 DNA: TGTGCCAGCAGCTTAGTTATGGGGGCCTACTCCTACAATGAGCAGTTCTTC. This translates into CASSLVMGAYSYNEQFF.

Here the CDR3 DNA reads TGTGCCAGCAGTGCCGGGACAGGGGACGAGTATTTT. Translating gives CASSAGTGDEYF. The rearrangement links TRBV27 to TRBJ2-3; 10 bases are shared with TRBD1. Germline-derived CDR1 and CDR2 are MNHEY and SMNVEV (reference sequence). V shed 5 bases, J shed 13 bases, and the junction held 6 bases outside the gene matches. The CDR3 has 12 amino acids.